These 17 T cell receptor beta chains came from one sample sequenced in a study of graft-versus-host responses after intestinal transplantation. Antigens of these TCRs are unknown. TCRdb's table, derived via immunoSEQ multiplex PCR, lists solely in-frame clones and lacks some. The table shows tens of thousands of clones, with 90% to 95% occurring only once. The material sequenced was unstimulated CD8+ T cells sorted from spleen or lymph node cells, taken before intestinal transplant. All receptors derive from a human donor who received an intestinal transplant.

To note about this clone: One end of the junction varies from germline; a read error may be responsible. The chain joins TRBV6-4 to TRBJ1-3; D perhaps matches TRBD1 (6 bases). The CDR3 runs 14 residues. CDR1 is MRHNA, CDR2 SNTAGT, per germline. CDR3 coding DNA: TGTGCCAGCAGTTACTCGACGGAGGGGGACACCATATATTTT. This sequence encodes CASSYSTEGDTIYF.

The gene calls are TRBV7-9 and TRBJ2-7; D is ambiguous. The CDR3 has 19 amino acids. CDR1 and CDR2 (germline): SEHNR, FQNEAQ (reference sequence). The V gene lost 4 bases and the J gene lost 1 base, with 26 bases spanning the gap. The CDR3 bases are TGTGCCAGCAGCTCCTCCTCCCTAAGGTTATCCGTCGGTTCCTACGAGCAGTACTTC. It translates to CASSSSSLRLSVGSYEQYF.

This clone has just one count. CDR3 protein: CASSLAGVGYEQYF. DNA for the CDR3: TGTGCCAGCAGTTTAGCAGGGGTCGGCTACGAGCAGTACTTC. The chain joins TRBV27 to TRBJ2-7; TRBD1 is a possible D gene (6 bases). The CDR3 runs 14 residues. Trimming shortened V by 2 bases and J by 3 bases, and 11 bases separated the two germline ends. CDR1 is MNHEY and CDR2 is SMNVEV in the germline V gene (reference sequence).

This clone came up a few times. The chain couples TRBV21-1 to TRBJ2-2; the DNA was not compared with TRBD2, the D call given in the table. TRBV21-1 is annotated as a pseudogene. The CDR3 spans 12 residues. The chain's CDR3 is CASSNRSGELFF. The CDR3 region has the DNA TGTGCCAGCAGCAATCGGAGCGGGGAGCTGTTTTTT.

This chain links TRBV6-5 with TRBJ2-7; either TRBD1 or TRBD2 may supply D (5 bases each). Per germline, CDR1 MNHEY and CDR2 SVGAGI. The CDR3 extends over 13 amino acids. Trimming removed 8 bases from V and 0 bases from J, with 11 bases in between. This CDR3 is CASDGALSYEQYF. DNA of the CDR3: TGTGCCAGCGACGGGGCCCTCTCCTACGAGCAGTACTTC.

V is TRBV7-3 and J is TRBJ2-7; 7 bases map to TRBD2. CDR3 length: 15 amino acids. Trimming at V came to 5 bases and at J to 1 base, leaving 8 bases not matched to a gene. CDR1 is SGHTA, CDR2 FQGTGA, per germline. The CDR3 here is CASSPQAGPSYEQYF. The CDR3 DNA reads TGTGCCAGCAGCCCCCAAGCGGGGCCATCCTACGAGCAGTACTTC.

J is TRBJ1-2 and V is TRBV13, with TRBD1 matching 7 bases. Trimming at V came to 5 bases and at J to 4 bases, leaving 16 bases not matched to a gene. The CDR3 sequence is 17 residues long. The germline V gene has CDR1 PRHDT and CDR2 FYEKMQ (reference sequence). CDR3 bases: TGTGCCAGCAGCCCGACCCTGGACAGGCGGATGGGCTATGGCTACACCTTC. This codes for CASSPTLDRRMGYGYTF.

The chain carries TRBV15 and TRBJ2-7, with D uncertain. Germline CDR1 is LNHNV and CDR2 is YYDKDF (reference sequence). This CDR3 has 14 residues. Deletions cut 3 bases from V and 6 bases from J, with 15 bases between. In nucleotides, the CDR3 is TGTGCCACCAGCAGGCCTCCCAGGCGTTGCGAGCAGTACTTC. Amino acid sequence: CATSRPPRRCEQYF. The complete variable domain, with remaining parts taken from reference TRBV15 and TRBJ2-7, reads DAMVIQNPRYQVTQFGKPVTLSCSQTLNHNVMYWYQQKSSQAPKLLFHYYDKDFNNEADTPDNFQSRRPNTSFCFLDIRSPGLGDTAMYLCATSRPPRRCEQYFGPGTRLTVT.

The gene calls are TRBV5-1 and TRBJ2-7; no reliable D call. CDR3 size: 15 residues. CDR1 is SGHRS and CDR2 is YFSETQ in the germline V gene. The V gene lost 4 bases and the J gene lost 0 bases, with 14 bases spanning the gap. The CDR3: CASSPTRVLSYEQYF. DNA for the CDR3: TGCGCCAGCAGCCCGACAAGAGTTCTCTCCTACGAGCAGTACTTC.

J is TRBJ2-1 and V is TRBV29-1; weak D call: TRBD1 (6 bases). The CDR3 has 12 residues. V shed 6 bases and J shed 7 bases, with 13 bases lying between them. Germline V gene data show CDR1 as SQVTM and CDR2 as ANQGSEA. The CDR3 loop is CSVGDIWNEQFF. The DNA of the CDR3 is TGCAGCGTAGGGGACATTTGGAATGAGCAGTTCTTC.

The V and J genes are TRBV11-2 and TRBJ2-3, with 9 bases matching TRBD2. The V segment lost 5 bases and the J segment 4 bases; nucleotides outside the gene matches: 13. The CDR3 is 17 amino acids. Looked up from germline, CDR1 is SGHAT and CDR2 is FQNNGV. For the CDR3, the DNA is TGTGCCAGCAGCCCTGGCGACCCAGCGGGAGGTGCAGATACGCAGTATTTT. This gives the protein CASSPGDPAGGADTQYF.

V and J are TRBV7-6 and TRBJ1-6; D is perhaps TRBD1 (5 bases). This CDR3 comprises 18 residues. Trimming removed 5 bases from V and 1 base from J, with 18 bases in between. Germline CDR1 is SGHVS and CDR2 is FNYEAQ. The CDR3 here is CASSREKGSGSYNSPLHF. CDR3 nucleotide sequence: TGTGCCAGCAGCAGGGAGAAGGGGTCCGGTTCCTATAATTCACCCCTCCACTTT.

This sequence joins TRBV19 and TRBJ2-5, with D possibly called TRBD1 or TRBD2 (6 bases each). Germline V gene data show CDR1 as LNHDA and CDR2 as SQIVND (reference sequence). Trimming took off 3 bases at V and 2 bases at J, with 10 bases between the two ends. The CDR3 sequence is 14 residues long. The CDR3 DNA sequence: TGTGCCAGTAGTATCCTAGGGGGGCAAGAGACCCAGTACTTC. This gives the protein CASSILGGQETQYF.

This sequence joins TRBV28 and TRBJ1-4; D is possibly TRBD1 (6 bases). V was pared by 4 bases and J by 4 bases, with 10 bases between. CDR3 length equals 14 residues. Germline CDR1 and CDR2: MDHEN and SYDVKM. As DNA, the CDR3 is TGTGCCAGCAGTTCGGACAGTCATAATGAAAAACTGTTTTTT. It encodes CASSSDSHNEKLFF.

This clone was seen a single time. The chain couples TRBV27 to TRBJ2-7; 9 nucleotides line up with TRBD1. Germline V CDR1 and CDR2: MNHEY, SMNVEV (reference sequence). The CDR3 runs to 14 residues. The V segment lost 5 bases and the J segment 4 bases; nucleotides outside the gene matches: 6. CDR3: CASSPGDRAYEQYF. For the CDR3, the DNA is TGTGCCAGCAGTCCCGGGGACAGGGCGTACGAGCAGTACTTC.

The rearrangement uses TRBV27 and TRBJ2-1; TRBD2 agrees at 14 bases. The CDR3 runs to 15 residues. Per the germline V gene, CDR1 is MNHEY and CDR2 is SMNVEV (reference sequence). The junction had 5 bases not matched to a gene; V was cut back by 3 bases and J by 10 bases. CDR3 DNA: TGTGCCAGCAGTTTGACTAGCGGGAGGGCCCGAGAGCAGTTCTTC. It specifies CASSLTSGRAREQFF.

The sample holds a few counts of this clone. The chain has TRBV14 and TRBJ2-7; D gene unclear. With 4 bases removed from V and 0 bases from J, the gap between germline ends came to 10 bases. The CDR3 sequence is 14 residues long. CDR1 and CDR2 from the germline V gene are SGHDN and FVKESK. The CDR3 protein is CASSPLGFSYEQYF. CDR3 bases: TGTGCCAGCAGCCCCCTGGGATTCTCCTACGAGCAGTACTTC. Full variable domain (remainder filled in from reference TRBV14 and TRBJ2-7): EAGVTQFPSHSVIEKGQTVTLRCDPISGHDNLYWYRRVMGKEIKFLLHFVKESKQDESGMPNNRFLAERTGGTYSTLKVQPAELEDSGVYFCASSPLGFSYEQYFGPGTRLTVT.